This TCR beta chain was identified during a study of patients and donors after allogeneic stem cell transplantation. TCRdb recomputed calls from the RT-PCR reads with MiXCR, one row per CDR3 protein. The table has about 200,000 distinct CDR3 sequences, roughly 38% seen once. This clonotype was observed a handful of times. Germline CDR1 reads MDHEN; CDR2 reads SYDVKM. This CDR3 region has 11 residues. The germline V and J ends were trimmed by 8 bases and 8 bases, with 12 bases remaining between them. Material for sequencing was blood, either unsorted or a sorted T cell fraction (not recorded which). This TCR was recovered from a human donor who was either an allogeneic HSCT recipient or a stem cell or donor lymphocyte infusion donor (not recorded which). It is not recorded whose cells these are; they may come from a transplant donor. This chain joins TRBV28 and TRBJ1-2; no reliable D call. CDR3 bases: TGTGCCAGCGGATGGACTGAGGGCTACACCTTC. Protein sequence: CASGWTEGYTF.